This T cell receptor beta chain stems from a study of blood T cell repertoires in COVID-19. Study-level background: The samples span acute and convalescent COVID-19 from the United States, Italy and Spain. T cells, B-cell-depleted T cells, or PBMCs supplied cDNA or gDNA.

The CDR3 runs to 14 residues. V was shortened by 3 bases and J by 9 bases, with 15 bases between the two germline ends. Germline assignment: CDR1 MRHNA and CDR2 SNTAGT. In its sample, this clone was seen a few times. Libraries were prepared by immunoSEQ multiplex PCR; TCRdb keeps only in-frame clonotypes and omits some of them. The table records about 140,000 clones, more than 70% of them present only once. The clonotype comes from a woman aged 50 to 60 with acute or convalescent COVID-19. The sample was peripheral blood. This chain uses TRBV6-4 with TRBJ2-1; possibly TRBD2 for D (5 bases). Here the CDR3 reads CASSEVEGVAEQFF. The CDR3 region has the DNA TGTGCCAGCAGTGAGGTTGAGGGAGTTGCTGAGCAGTTCTTC.